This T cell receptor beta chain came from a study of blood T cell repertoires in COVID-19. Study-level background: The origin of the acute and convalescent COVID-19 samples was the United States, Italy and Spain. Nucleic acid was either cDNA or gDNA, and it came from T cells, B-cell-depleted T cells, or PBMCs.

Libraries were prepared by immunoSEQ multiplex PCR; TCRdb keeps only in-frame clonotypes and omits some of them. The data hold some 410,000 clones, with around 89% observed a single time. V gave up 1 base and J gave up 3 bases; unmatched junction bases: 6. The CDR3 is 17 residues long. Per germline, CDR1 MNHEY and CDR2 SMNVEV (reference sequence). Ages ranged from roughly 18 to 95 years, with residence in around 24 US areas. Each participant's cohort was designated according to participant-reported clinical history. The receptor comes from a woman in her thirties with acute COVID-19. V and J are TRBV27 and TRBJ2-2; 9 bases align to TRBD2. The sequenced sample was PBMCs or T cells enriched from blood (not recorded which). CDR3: CASSLFFRGGDTGELFF. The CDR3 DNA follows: TGTGCCAGCAGTTTATTTTTCCGCGGGGGGGACACCGGGGAGCTGTTTTTT.